This T cell receptor beta chain was sequenced in a study of blood T cells in healthy people across ages. Together with a sample-barcoded 5' primer, a J-beta primer mix was included in a second PCR lasting about 7 to 11 cycles. Through a template-switch adaptor with 12 random nucleotides, each cDNA molecule received a tag. Via MiXCR, TCRdb re-called the 5' RACE reads, giving one row per CDR3 protein. The sample lists a few hundred thousand distinct CDR3 sequences; around 30% were seen once. Germline V lookup: CDR1 SGHVS, CDR2 FNYEAQ. V lost 2 bases and J lost 10, with 12 bases in between. The CDR3 is 14 residues long. Study-level findings and limits: Both naive CD4+ cell counts and diversity were greater in long-lived donors than in aged donors. A roughly linear age-dependent decrease characterized TCR beta diversity per million T cells.

As for this clonotype: Its antigen is currently unknown.

This chain joins TRBV7-6 and TRBJ1-6; no firm D call. Sample: blood. This receptor was obtained from a woman in her 70s in good health. CDR3 in amino acids: CASSLHPVGSPLHF. CDR3 in DNA: TGTGCCAGCAGCTTACACCCCGTGGGGTCACCCCTCCACTTT.